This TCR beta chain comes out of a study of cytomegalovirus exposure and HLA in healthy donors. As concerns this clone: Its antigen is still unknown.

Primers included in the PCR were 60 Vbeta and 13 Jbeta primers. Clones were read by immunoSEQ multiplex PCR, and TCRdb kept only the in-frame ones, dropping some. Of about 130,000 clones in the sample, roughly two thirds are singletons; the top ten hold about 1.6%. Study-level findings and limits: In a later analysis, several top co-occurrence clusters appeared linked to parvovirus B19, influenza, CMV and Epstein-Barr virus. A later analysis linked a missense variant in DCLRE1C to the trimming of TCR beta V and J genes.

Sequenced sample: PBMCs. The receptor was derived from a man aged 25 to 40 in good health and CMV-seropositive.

DNA of the CDR3: TGTGCCAGCAGCCCCCTAGATGAAAAACTGTTTTTT. Translation: CASSPLDEKLFF. This chain connects TRBV7-8 to TRBJ1-4; D is ambiguous. Deletions cut 5 bases from V and 6 bases from J, with 7 bases between. Germline V gene data show CDR1 as SGHVS and CDR2 as FQNEAQ. The CDR3 covers 12 residues.